One sample yielded the 8 T cell receptor beta chains listed below, sequenced in a study of T-cell reconstitution after alpha-beta-depleted transplantation in children. Unique molecular identifiers were used to barcode this TCRbeta library. From the PCR reads, TCRdb called clonotypes with MiXCR, one entry per CDR3 protein. The sample records some 600,000 distinct CDR3 sequences, roughly 15% being singletons. The sample was PBMCs from the stem cell graft donor, taken from the stem cell graft. Receptor source: a human donor who donated a stem cell graft to a child with acute myeloid leukemia.

This clonotype was seen a few times. This chain uses TRBV30 with TRBJ2-5; D possibly uses TRBD1 or TRBD2 (6 bases each). Trimming took 3 bases from V and 11 from J, leaving 19 bases between them. The CDR3 contains 13 residues. The germline CDR1 and CDR2 sequences are GTSNPN and SVGIG (reference sequence). CDR3 sequence: CAWRLRGLDLQYF. The CDR3 DNA follows: TGTGCCTGGAGGCTACGGGGGCTGGATCTTCAGTACTTC.

J is TRBJ2-2 and V is TRBV7-2; 14 bases match TRBD2. The CDR3 length is 16 residues. Looked up from germline, CDR1 is SGHTA and CDR2 is FQGNSA. The V and J ends lost 1 base and 9 bases, in that order; junction bases with no gene match: 4. The DNA for the CDR3 is TGTGCCAGCAGCTTAGGGGGACTAGCGGGGGTACGGGAGCTGTTTTTT. Its protein product is CASSLGGLAGVRELFF. Full variable domain (remainder filled in from reference TRBV7-2 and TRBJ2-2): GAGVSQSPSNKVTEKGKDVELRCDPISGHTALYWYRQSLGQGLEFLIYFQGNSAPDKSGLPSDRFSAERTGGSVSTLTIQRTQQEDSAVYLCASSLGGLAGVRELFFGEGSRLTVL.

The chain joins TRBV27 to TRBJ1-1, with TRBD1 as a possible D gene (5 bases). Germline V gene sequence: CDR1 MNHEY, CDR2 SMNVEV (reference sequence). Trimming removed 8 bases at V and 3 bases at J, with 10 bases between. This CDR3 region has 12 residues. The CDR3 DNA reads TGTGCCAGCGGTAAGGGGCACACTGAAGCTTTCTTT. It is translated as CASGKGHTEAFF.

This clonotype was counted many times. The CDR3 reads CASSFVLGGEQFF. In nucleotides, the CDR3 is TGTGCCAGCAGTTTTGTACTCGGGGGTGAGCAGTTCTTC. The genes are TRBV27 and TRBJ2-1; tentatively, D is TRBD2 (6 bases). The V and J ends lost 3 bases and 9 bases respectively, with 12 bases between them. The germline V gene has CDR1 MNHEY and CDR2 SMNVEV (reference sequence). There are 13 residues in the CDR3.

V usage is TRBV20-1 and J usage is TRBJ2-1; 7 positions agree with TRBD2. J lost 3 bases, V lost 5 bases, and 10 bases had no gene match. The V gene's germline CDR1 is DFQATT and CDR2 SNEGSKA (reference sequence). The CDR3 extends over 15 amino acids. The CDR3, as DNA: TGCAGTGCTGCTGACTGGCAGCGGGGCTACAATGAGCAGTTCTTC. Amino acids: CSAADWQRGYNEQFF.

This clonotype was seen more than once but under ten times. V gene TRBV7-9 combines with J gene TRBJ2-1; 9 bases are a match to TRBD1. V trimming: 5 bases; J trimming: 6 bases; junction bases outside the gene matches: 5. The CDR3 extends over 14 amino acids. Germline V gene lookup returns CDR1 SEHNR and CDR2 FQNEAQ (reference sequence). The CDR3 sequence is CASSPDRGGNEQFF. The CDR3 DNA follows: TGTGCCAGCAGCCCGGACAGGGGAGGCAATGAGCAGTTCTTC.

J is TRBJ2-7 and V is TRBV4-1; 8 nucleotides match TRBD1. The ends lost 3 bases at V and 1 base at J; junction bases unmatched: 5. The CDR3 runs 15 residues. Germline values: CDR1 MGHRA, CDR2 YSYEKL. The CDR3 reads CASSQTGDGSYEQYV. The DNA of the CDR3 is TGCGCCAGCAGCCAGACAGGGGATGGGTCCTACGAGCAGTACGTC.

The rearrangement joins TRBV7-9 to TRBJ2-2; D is possibly TRBD1 (6 bases). The CDR3 is 13 amino acids. Germline assignment: CDR1 SEHNR and CDR2 FQNEAQ (reference sequence). Deletions cut 6 bases from V and 6 bases from J, with 11 bases between. CDR3 DNA sequence: TGTGCCAGCAGTCACAGGGTTCCCGGGGAGCTGTTTTTT. Protein: CASSHRVPGELFF. Full variable domain (missing parts from reference TRBV7-9 and TRBJ2-2): DTGVSQNPRHKITKRGQNVTFRCDPISEHNRLYWYRQTLGQGPEFLTYFQNEAQLEKSRLLSDRFSAERPKGSFSTLEIQRTEQGDSAMYLCASSHRVPGELFFGEGSRLTVL.